This T cell receptor beta chain came from a study of Graves' ophthalmopathy and Graves' hyperthyroidism. Amplifying from RNA transcripts, the study obtained TCR beta CDR3 regions. RT-PCR was first run with HTBI primers, then multiplex PCR in a second round. MiXCR was run by TCRdb on the multiplex PCR reads, yielding one entry per CDR3 protein. The repertoire holds 650,000 to 900,000 distinct CDR3 sequences, 40% seen once, with 40% to 55% in the top ten. With 4 bases removed from V and 1 base from J, the gap between germline ends came to 16 bases. The CDR3 is made up of 16 amino acids. Sequenced: peripheral blood. The TCR originated in an adult man with Graves' ophthalmopathy. V gene TRBV12-3 or TRBV12-4 combines with J gene TRBJ2-5; D gene unclear. CDR3 bases: TGTGCCAGCAGTTACTCGATGCGGTTCCTCCAAGAGACCCAGTACTTC. This sequence encodes CASSYSMRFLQETQYF.